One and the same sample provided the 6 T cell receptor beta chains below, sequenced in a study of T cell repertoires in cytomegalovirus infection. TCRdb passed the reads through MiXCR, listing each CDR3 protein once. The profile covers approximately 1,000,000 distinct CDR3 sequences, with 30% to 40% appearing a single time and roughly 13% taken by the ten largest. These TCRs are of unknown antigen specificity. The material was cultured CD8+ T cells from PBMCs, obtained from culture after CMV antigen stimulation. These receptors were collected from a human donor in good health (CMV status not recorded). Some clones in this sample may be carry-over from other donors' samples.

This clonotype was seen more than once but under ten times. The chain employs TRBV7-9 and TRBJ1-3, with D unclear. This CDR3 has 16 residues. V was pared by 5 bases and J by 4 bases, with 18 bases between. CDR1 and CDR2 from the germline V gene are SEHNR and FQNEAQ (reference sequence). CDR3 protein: CASSPRGPEAGNTIYF. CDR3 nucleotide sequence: TGTGCCAGCAGCCCCCGAGGACCCGAGGCGGGAAACACCATATATTTT.

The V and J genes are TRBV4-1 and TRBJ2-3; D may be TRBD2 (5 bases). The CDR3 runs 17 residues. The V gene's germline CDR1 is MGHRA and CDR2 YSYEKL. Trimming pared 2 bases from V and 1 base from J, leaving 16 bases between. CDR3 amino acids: CASSQLGNAWGTDTQYF. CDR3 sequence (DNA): TGCGCCAGCAGCCAACTCGGGAACGCCTGGGGCACAGATACGCAGTATTTT.

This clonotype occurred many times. As DNA, the CDR3 is TGTGCCAGCAGCTTACCAGGACTAGCGGGGGTCTCGAACGAGCAGTACTTC. The encoded protein is CASSLPGLAGVSNEQYF. The V call is TRBV7-8, the J call TRBJ2-7, with 13 bases fitting TRBD2. This CDR3 is built from 17 residues. The germline V gene has CDR1 SGHVS and CDR2 FQNEAQ. V trimming: 2 bases; J trimming: 5 bases; junction bases outside the gene matches: 9.

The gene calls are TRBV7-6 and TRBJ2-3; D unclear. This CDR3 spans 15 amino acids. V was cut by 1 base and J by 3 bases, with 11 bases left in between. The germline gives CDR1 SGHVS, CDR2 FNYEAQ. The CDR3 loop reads CASSLGPGATDTQYF. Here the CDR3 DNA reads TGTGCCAGCAGCTTAGGGCCAGGAGCGACAGATACGCAGTATTTT.

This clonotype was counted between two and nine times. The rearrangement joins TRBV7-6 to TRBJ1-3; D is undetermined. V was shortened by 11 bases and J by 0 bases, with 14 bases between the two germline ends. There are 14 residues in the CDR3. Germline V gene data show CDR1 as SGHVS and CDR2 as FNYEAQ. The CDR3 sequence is CAVALRSSGNTIYF. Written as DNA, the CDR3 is TGTGCCGTAGCCCTTCGAAGCTCTGGAAACACCATATATTTT. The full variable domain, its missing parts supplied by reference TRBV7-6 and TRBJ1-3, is GAGVSQSPRYKVTKRGQDVALRCDPISGHVSLYWYRQALGQGPEFLTYFNYEAQQDKSGLPNDRFSAERPEGSISTLTIQRTEQRDSAMYRCAVALRSSGNTIYFGEGSWLTVV.

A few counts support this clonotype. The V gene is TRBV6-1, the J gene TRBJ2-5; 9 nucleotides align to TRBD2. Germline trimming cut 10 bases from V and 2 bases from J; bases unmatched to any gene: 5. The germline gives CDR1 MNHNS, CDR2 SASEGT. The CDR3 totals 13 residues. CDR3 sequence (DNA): TGTGCCACTTCTAGCGGGGCTCAAGAGACCCAGTACTTC. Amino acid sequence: CATSSGAQETQYF.